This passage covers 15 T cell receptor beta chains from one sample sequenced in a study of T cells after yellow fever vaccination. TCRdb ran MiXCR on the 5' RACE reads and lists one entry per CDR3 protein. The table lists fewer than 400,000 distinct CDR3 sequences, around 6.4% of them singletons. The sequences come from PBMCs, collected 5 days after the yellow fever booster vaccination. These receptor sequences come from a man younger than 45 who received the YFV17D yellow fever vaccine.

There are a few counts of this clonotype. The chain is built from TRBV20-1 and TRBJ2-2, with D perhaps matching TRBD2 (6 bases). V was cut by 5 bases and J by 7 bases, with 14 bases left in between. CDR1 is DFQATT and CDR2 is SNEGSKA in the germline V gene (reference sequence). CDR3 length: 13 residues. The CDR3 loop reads CSAPRDPGGELFF. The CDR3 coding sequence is TGCAGTGCTCCGCGGGATCCGGGCGGGGAGCTGTTTTTT.

For the CDR3, the DNA is TGTGCCAGCAGCCCCGGGCTCCTCTGCGAGCAGTACTTC. It is translated as CASSPGLLCEQYF. The chain recombines TRBV5-4 with TRBJ2-7; D ambiguous. The CDR3 runs 13 residues. The germline gives CDR1 SGHNT, CDR2 YYREEE (reference sequence). V shed 4 bases and J shed 6 bases, with 14 bases lying between them.

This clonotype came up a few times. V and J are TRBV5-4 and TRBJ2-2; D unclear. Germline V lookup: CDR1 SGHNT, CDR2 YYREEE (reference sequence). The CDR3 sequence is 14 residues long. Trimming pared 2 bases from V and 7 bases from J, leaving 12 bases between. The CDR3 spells CASSFNVLHGELFF. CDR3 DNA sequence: TGTGCCAGCAGCTTTAATGTGTTGCACGGGGAGCTGTTTTTT.

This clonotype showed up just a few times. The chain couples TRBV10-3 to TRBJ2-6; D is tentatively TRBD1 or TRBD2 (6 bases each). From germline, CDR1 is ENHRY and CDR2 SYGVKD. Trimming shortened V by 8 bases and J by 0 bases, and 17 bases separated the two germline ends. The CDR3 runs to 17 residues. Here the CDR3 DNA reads TGTGCCATCTCCTTAGGGGGGTCCAGCTCTGGGGCCAACGTCCTGACTTTC. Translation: CAISLGGSSSGANVLTF.

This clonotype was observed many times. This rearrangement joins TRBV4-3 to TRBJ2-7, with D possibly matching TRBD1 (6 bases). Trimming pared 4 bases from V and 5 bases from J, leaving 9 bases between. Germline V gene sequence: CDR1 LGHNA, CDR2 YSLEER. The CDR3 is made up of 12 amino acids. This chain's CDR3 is CASSPGDNEQYF. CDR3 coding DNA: TGCGCCAGCAGCCCAGGGGACAACGAGCAGTACTTC.

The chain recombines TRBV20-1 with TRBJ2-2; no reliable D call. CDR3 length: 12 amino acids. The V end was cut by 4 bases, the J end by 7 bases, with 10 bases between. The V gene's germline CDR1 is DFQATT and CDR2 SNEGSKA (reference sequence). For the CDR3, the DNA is TGCAGTGCTACCCCAGGTTTCGGGGAGCTGTTTTTT. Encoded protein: CSATPGFGELFF.

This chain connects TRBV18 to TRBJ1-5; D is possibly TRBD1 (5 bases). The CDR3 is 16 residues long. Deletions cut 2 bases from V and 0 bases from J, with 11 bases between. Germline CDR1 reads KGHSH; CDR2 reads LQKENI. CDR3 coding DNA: TGTGCCAGCTCACCAGGGACCCCTTATAGCAATCAGCCCCAGCATTTT. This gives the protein CASSPGTPYSNQPQHF.

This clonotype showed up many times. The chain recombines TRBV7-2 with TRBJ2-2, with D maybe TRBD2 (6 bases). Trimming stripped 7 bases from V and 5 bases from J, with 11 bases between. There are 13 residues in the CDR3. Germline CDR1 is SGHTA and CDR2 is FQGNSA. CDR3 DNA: TGTGCCAGCACCCCGGGGGAGACCGGGGAGCTGTTTTTT. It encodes CASTPGETGELFF. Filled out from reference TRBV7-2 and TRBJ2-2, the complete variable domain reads GAGVSQSPSNKVTEKGKDVELRCDPISGHTALYWYRQSLGQGLEFLIYFQGNSAPDKSGLPSDRFSAERTGGSVSTLTIQRTQQEDSAVYLCASTPGETGELFFGEGSRLTVL.

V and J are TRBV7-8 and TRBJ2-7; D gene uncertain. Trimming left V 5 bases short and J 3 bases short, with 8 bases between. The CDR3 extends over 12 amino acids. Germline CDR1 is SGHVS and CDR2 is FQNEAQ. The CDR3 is CASSQTRYEQYF. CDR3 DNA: TGTGCCAGCAGCCAGACCCGCTACGAGCAGTACTTC.

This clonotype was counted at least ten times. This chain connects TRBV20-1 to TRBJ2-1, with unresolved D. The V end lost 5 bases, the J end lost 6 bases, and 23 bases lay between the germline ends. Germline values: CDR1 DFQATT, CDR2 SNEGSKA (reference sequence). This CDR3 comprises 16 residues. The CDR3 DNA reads TGCAGTGCTGCAAGGTGGCACCTCGCGGATACCAATGAGCAGTTCTTC. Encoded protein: CSAARWHLADTNEQFF.

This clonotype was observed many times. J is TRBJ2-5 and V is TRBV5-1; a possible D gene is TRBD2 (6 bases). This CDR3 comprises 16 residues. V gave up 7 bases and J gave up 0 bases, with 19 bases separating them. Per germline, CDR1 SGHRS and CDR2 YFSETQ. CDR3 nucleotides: TGCGCCAGCGGACCCCCAGGAGCGGGCTACCAAGAGACCCAGTACTTC. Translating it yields CASGPPGAGYQETQYF.

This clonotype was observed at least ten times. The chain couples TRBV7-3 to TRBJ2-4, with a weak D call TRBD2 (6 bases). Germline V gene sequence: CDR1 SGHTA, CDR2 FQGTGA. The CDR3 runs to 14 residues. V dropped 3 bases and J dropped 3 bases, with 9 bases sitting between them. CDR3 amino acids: CASSLYGGKNIQYF. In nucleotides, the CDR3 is TGTGCCAGCAGCTTGTACGGGGGCAAAAACATTCAGTACTTC.

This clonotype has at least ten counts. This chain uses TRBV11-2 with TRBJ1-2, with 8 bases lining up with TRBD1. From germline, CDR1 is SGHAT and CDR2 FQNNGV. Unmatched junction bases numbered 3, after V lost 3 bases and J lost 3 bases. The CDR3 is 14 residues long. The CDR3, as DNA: TGTGCCAGCAGCTTCGGACAGGGAGACTATGGCTACACCTTC. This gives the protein CASSFGQGDYGYTF.

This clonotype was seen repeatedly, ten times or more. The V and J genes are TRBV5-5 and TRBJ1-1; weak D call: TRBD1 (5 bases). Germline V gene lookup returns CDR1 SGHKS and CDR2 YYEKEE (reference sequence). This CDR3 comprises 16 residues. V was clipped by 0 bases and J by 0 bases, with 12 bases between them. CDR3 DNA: TGTGCCAGCAGCTTGGATGGGGGATTAATGAACACTGAAGCTTTCTTT. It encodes CASSLDGGLMNTEAFF.

The CDR3 coding sequence is TGCAGTGCTCCCCGGCGGGCGGTACTTAACTATGGCTACACCTTC. It translates to CSAPRRAVLNYGYTF. The gene calls are TRBV20-1 and TRBJ1-2, with no clear D. CDR1 and CDR2 (germline): DFQATT, SNEGSKA (reference sequence). The V end was cut by 5 bases, the J end by 1 base, with 17 bases between. The CDR3 totals 15 residues.